The clone carrying this T cell receptor beta chain was detected a few times. Preparing the TCRbeta library involved the use of unique molecular identifiers. TCRdb reprocessed the PCR reads via MiXCR and lists one record per CDR3 protein. The sample lists over 550,000 distinct CDR3 sequences, roughly a tenth occurring once. Germline trimming cut 6 bases from V and 7 bases from J; bases unmatched to any gene: 7. Germline V lookup: CDR1 DFQATT, CDR2 SNEGSKA (reference sequence). This CDR3 is built from 12 residues. The sample comes from a study of T-cell reconstitution after alpha-beta-depleted transplantation in children.

The chain recombines TRBV20-1 with TRBJ1-2, with 8 positions matching TRBD1. The source material was PBMCs from the stem cell graft donor, sampled from the stem cell graft. The clonotype comes from a human donor who donated a stem cell graft to a child with acute myeloid leukemia. The CDR3 DNA sequence: TGCAGTGCGTTACAGGGGGTGGTTGGCTACACCTTC. Translating gives CSALQGVVGYTF.